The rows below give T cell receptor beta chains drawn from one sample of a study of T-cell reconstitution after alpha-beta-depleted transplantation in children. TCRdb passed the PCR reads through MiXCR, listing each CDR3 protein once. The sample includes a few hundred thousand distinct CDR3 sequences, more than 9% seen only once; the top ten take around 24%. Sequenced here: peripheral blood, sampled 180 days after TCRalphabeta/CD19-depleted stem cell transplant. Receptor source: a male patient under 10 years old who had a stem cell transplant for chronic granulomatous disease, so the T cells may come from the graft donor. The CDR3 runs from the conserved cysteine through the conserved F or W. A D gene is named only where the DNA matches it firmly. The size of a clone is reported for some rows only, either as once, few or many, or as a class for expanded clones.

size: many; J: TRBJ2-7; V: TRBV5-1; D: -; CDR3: CASSLAFRRPYEQYF
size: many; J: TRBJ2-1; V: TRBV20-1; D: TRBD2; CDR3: CSADIAGAYNEQFF
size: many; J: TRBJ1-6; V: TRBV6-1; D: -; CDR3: CASSPRGRTNNSPLHF
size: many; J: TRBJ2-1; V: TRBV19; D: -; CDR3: CASAGLLSEQFF
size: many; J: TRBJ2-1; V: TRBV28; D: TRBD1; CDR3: CASRAHEPGQAFGEQFF
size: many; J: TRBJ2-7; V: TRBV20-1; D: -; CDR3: CSPVGPYEQYF
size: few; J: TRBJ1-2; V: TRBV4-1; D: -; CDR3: CASSRSAGTPNYGYTF
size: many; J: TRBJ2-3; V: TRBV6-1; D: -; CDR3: CASCPAGTDTQYF
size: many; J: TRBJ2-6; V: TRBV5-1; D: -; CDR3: CASSLTAGANVLTF
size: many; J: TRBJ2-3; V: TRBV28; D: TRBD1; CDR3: CASSLNRGSTDTQYF
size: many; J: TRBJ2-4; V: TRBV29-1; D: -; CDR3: CSVRKGTDIQYF
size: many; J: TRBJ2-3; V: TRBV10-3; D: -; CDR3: CAIGGTNTDTQYF
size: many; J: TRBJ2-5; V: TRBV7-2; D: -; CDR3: CASSPSGTQETQYF
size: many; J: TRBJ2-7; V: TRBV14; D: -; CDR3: CASSQDLGAEQYF
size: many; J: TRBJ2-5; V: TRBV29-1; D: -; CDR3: CSVEEVVGRVQETQYF
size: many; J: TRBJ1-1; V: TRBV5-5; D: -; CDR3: CASSSPGLGLVGTEAFF
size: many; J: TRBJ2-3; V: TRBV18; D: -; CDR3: CASSGSPNTDTQYF
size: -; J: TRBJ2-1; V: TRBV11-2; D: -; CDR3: CASSFRGTGEQFF
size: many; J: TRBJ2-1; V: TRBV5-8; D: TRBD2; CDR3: CASSFWTRMGYNEQFF
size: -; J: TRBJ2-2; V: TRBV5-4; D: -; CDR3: CASSFGYFSWELLF
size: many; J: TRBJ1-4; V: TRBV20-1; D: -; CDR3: CSASLDSATNEKLFF
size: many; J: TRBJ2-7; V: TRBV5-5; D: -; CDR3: CMTYEQYF
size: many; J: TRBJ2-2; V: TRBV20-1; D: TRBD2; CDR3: CSATSGGKAGELFF
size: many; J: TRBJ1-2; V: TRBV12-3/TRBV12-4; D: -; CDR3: CASSFYRGGPGGYTF
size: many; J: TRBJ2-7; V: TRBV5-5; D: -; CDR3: CASSLLDSPPWRFYEQYF
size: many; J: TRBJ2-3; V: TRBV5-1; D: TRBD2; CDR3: CASSLKSSGSTDTQYF
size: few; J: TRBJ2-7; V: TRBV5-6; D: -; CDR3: CASSLSDYEQYF
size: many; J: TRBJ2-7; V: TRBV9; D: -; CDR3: CASSEANSYEQYF
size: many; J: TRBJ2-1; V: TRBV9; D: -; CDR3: CASSDRNEQFF
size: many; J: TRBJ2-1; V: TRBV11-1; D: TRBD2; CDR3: CASSVVGGLKFF
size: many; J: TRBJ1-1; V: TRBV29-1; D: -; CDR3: CSVGRANTEAFF
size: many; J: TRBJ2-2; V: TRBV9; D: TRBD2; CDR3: CASSVERLAGVTGELFF
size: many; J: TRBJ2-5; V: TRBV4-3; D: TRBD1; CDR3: CASSQDLPQGTQETQYF
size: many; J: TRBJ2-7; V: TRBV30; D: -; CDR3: CAFSGGEQYF
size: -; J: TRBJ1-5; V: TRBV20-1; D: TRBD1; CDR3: CSARTLQGSQPQHF
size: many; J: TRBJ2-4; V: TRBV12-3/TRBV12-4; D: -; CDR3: CASTEKSGLIQYF
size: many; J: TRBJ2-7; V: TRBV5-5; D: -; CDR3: CASSFVAEEQYF
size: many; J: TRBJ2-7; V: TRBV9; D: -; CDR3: CASSVGGNSYEQYF
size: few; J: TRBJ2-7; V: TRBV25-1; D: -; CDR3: CASSGGASEYYEQYF
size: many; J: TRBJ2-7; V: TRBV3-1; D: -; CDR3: CASSPVEGPSYEQYF
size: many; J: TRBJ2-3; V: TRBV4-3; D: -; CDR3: CASSQGERLSGTDTQYF
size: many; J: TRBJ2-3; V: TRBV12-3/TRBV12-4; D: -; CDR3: CASSFLRAASTDTQYF
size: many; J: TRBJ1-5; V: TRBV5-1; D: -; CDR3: CASSSGRDNQPQHF
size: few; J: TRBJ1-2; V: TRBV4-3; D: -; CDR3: CASSQVSREYNYGYTF
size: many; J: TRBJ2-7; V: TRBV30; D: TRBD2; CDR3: CAWSVTGGLAEPYEQYF
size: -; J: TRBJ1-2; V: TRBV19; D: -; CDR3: CASSTGSVYGYTF
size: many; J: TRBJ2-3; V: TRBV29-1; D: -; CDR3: CSVEDRESTDTQYF
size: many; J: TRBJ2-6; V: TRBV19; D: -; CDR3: CASSPLQVGSGANVLTF
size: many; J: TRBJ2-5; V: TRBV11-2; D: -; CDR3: CASSLEGRRVLQETQYF
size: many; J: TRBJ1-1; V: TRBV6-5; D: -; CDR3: CASSYFGQPNTEAFF